This entry lists 16 T cell receptor beta chains sequenced from one sample in a study of shared clonotypes between healthy human individuals. Measured with immunoSEQ multiplex PCR; TCRdb has only the in-frame clones, and not every one. The top ten hold 24% of the sample, which has more than 600,000 clones, 90% to 95% seen once. CD45RO-negative cells were positively selected for CCR7, leaving out terminally differentiated effector memory CD45RA+ cells. The material sequenced was naive CD8+ T cells sorted from blood. The receptor set was obtained from a young man in good health.

This clone was seen once. The chain employs TRBV4-1 and TRBJ2-1; no reliable D call. The CDR3 extends over 18 amino acids. Trimming took off 3 bases at V and 4 bases at J, with 22 bases between the two ends. CDR1 and CDR2 from the germline V gene are MGHRA and YSYEKL. The CDR3 DNA sequence: TGCGCCAGCAGCCACCCCGCCCGGGTCCCGTCCCGTTACAATGAGCAGTTCTTC. It translates to CASSHPARVPSRYNEQFF.

This CDR3 reads CASSLVIGRGREQFF. The CDR3 coding sequence is TGTGCCAGCAGCTTAGTCATCGGCAGGGGCCGTGAGCAGTTCTTC. The chain couples TRBV11-2 to TRBJ2-1, with D possibly TRBD1 on 6 matching bases. From germline, CDR1 is SGHAT and CDR2 FQNNGV. CDR3 length equals 15 residues. Trimming left V 1 base short and J 9 bases short, with 16 bases between.

The V and J genes are TRBV6-5 and TRBJ2-7, with D unclear. V shed 6 bases and J shed 1 base, with 10 bases lying between them. Germline CDR1 is MNHEY and CDR2 is SVGAGI. The CDR3 is 13 residues long. CDR3 sequence reads: CASRGAYSYEQYF. DNA of the CDR3: TGTGCCAGCAGAGGAGCATATTCCTACGAGCAGTACTTC.

Worth noting for this clone: At one boundary the junction diverges from the germline segment, which might be a read error. V and J are TRBV18 and TRBJ1-1; D is unclear. This CDR3 spans 11 amino acids. The germline gives CDR1 KGHSH, CDR2 LQKENI. The CDR3 DNA reads TGTGCCAGCTCACGCAACAATGAAGCTTTCTTT. This gives the protein CASSRNNEAFF.

The rearrangement joins TRBV11-2 to TRBJ1-5; tentative D call: TRBD1 (5 bases). The CDR3 covers 15 residues. Germline values: CDR1 SGHAT, CDR2 FQNNGV. The V end was cut by 6 bases, the J end by 4 bases, with 16 bases between. CDR3 bases: TGTGCCAGCAGTATGGGGGGATTAGGGAATCAGCCCCAGCATTTT. This translates into CASSMGGLGNQPQHF.

CDR3 protein: CASSSQAGDVAYEQYF. CDR3 DNA: TGTGCCAGCAGCTCACAGGCGGGAGATGTTGCTTACGAGCAGTACTTC. This chain links TRBV7-9 with TRBJ2-7, with 7 bases aligning to TRBD2. Germline trimming cut 4 bases from V and 4 bases from J; bases unmatched to any gene: 13. The CDR3 extends over 16 amino acids. Per germline, CDR1 SEHNR and CDR2 FQNEAQ (reference sequence).

This chain connects TRBV19 to TRBJ2-1; a weak D match, TRBD2 (6 bases). Germline V gives CDR1 LNHDA, CDR2 SQIVND (reference sequence). The CDR3 is 12 amino acids. Trimming cost V 3 bases and J 8 bases, with 8 bases left between them. In DNA form, the CDR3 reads TGTGCCAGTAGTATGGAGGGTGATGAGCAGTTCTTC. Translation: CASSMEGDEQFF.

The V call is TRBV4-2, the J call TRBJ1-1; TRBD1 matches at 8 bases. Trimming took 3 bases from V and 3 from J; bases not matched to a gene: 6. The CDR3 consists of 15 residues. Germline V gene lookup returns CDR1 LGHNA and CDR2 YNFKEQ. In nucleotides, the CDR3 is TGTGCCAGCAGCCAGCAGACAGGGGTTTACACTGAAGCTTTCTTT. This gives the protein CASSQQTGVYTEAFF.

Remarks on this clone: This specimen includes other DNA sequences encoding the same CDR3. V and J are TRBV2 and TRBJ2-1; TRBD2 agrees at 7 bases. The CDR3 extends over 15 amino acids. Germline trimming cut 2 bases from V and 0 bases from J; bases unmatched to any gene: 1. Per germline, CDR1 SNHLY and CDR2 FYNNEI. The CDR3 sequence: CASSEQRDSYNEQFF. DNA of the CDR3: TGTGCCAGCAGTGAACAGCGGGACTCCTACAATGAGCAGTTCTTC.

The V call is TRBV5-6, the J call TRBJ1-1; D gene unclear. This CDR3 comprises 12 residues. Germline CDR1 SGHDT, CDR2 YYEEEE. The V end was cut by 1 base, the J end by 6 bases, with 7 bases between. This CDR3 reads CASSLSSAEAFF. In nucleotides, the CDR3 is TGTGCCAGCAGCTTGAGCTCCGCTGAAGCTTTCTTT. The whole variable domain, filled in from reference TRBV5-6 and TRBJ1-1, reads DAGVTQSPTHLIKTRGQQVTLRCSPKSGHDTVSWYQQALGQGPQFIFQYYEEEERQRGNFPDRFSGHQFPNYSSELNVNALLLGDSALYLCASSLSSAEAFFGQGTRLTVV.

This clone has only one observation. V and J are TRBV14 and TRBJ2-5; 9 nucleotides line up with TRBD2. This CDR3 spans 16 amino acids. Germline trimming cut 2 bases from V and 4 bases from J; bases unmatched to any gene: 8. Germline V lookup: CDR1 SGHDN, CDR2 FVKESK. The CDR3 reads CASSQLTSGEGETQYF. The CDR3 nucleotides read TGTGCCAGCAGCCAACTGACTAGCGGAGAGGGAGAGACCCAGTACTTC.

V gene TRBV4-3 combines with J gene TRBJ2-7; D remains unclear. The CDR3 length is 14 residues. In germline, CDR1 is LGHNA, CDR2 YSLEER. V was cut by 4 bases and J by 1 base, with 11 bases left in between. CDR3 nucleotides: TGCGCCAGCAGCCCGAGTGGCATTTCCTACGAGCAGTACTTC. It codes for CASSPSGISYEQYF.

This clone occurred once. The rearrangement links TRBV5-1 to TRBJ2-5; D might be TRBD2 (5 bases). Germline V CDR1 and CDR2: SGHRS, YFSETQ. With 0 bases removed from V and 3 bases from J, the gap between germline ends came to 9 bases. The CDR3 loop spans 14 amino acids. CDR3 protein: CASSLEVGEETQYF. The CDR3 nucleotides are TGCGCCAGCAGCTTGGAGGTGGGAGAAGAGACCCAGTACTTC.

CDR3 DNA sequence: TGTGCCAGCAGTGGACAGGGGGACTACGAGCAGTACTTC. Protein: CASSGQGDYEQYF. The chain carries TRBV27 and TRBJ2-7; 10 positions match TRBD1. Germline CDR1 and CDR2: MNHEY and SMNVEV (reference sequence). CDR3 length: 13 amino acids. With V trimmed by 5 bases and J by 3 bases, 1 base remained unmatched.

The V and J genes are TRBV7-2 and TRBJ2-3, with D maybe TRBD2 (6 bases). Trimming stripped 5 bases from V and 2 bases from J, with 11 bases between. This CDR3 comprises 14 residues. From germline, CDR1 is SGHTA and CDR2 FQGNSA. The CDR3 loop reads CASSLGLLTDTQYF. CDR3 nucleotides: TGTGCCAGCAGCCTGGGACTCCTCACAGATACGCAGTATTTT. Full variable domain (missing parts from reference TRBV7-2 and TRBJ2-3): GAGVSQSPSNKVTEKGKDVELRCDPISGHTALYWYRQSLGQGLEFLIYFQGNSAPDKSGLPSDRFSAERTGGSVSTLTIQRTQQEDSAVYLCASSLGLLTDTQYFGPGTRLTVL.

This clone was counted many times. V is TRBV30 and J is TRBJ2-7; 10 nucleotides line up with TRBD2. The CDR3 totals 16 residues. V was pared by 0 bases and J by 4 bases, with 9 bases of the junction left unmatched. CDR1 and CDR2 from the germline V gene are GTSNPN and SVGIG (reference sequence). CDR3 loop: CAWSVGSGRYLYEQYF. As DNA, the CDR3 is TGTGCCTGGAGTGTTGGTAGCGGGAGGTATTTGTACGAGCAGTACTTC.